This T cell receptor (beta chain) was recovered during a study of blood T cell repertoires in COVID-19. Looking at the study overall: Sites in the United States, Italy and Spain provided acute and convalescent COVID-19 samples. The cDNA or gDNA used as material had been derived from T cells, B-cell-depleted T cells, or PBMCs.

Germline CDR1 and CDR2: MNHEY and SVGEGT. The V end was cut by 5 bases, the J end by 3 bases, with 8 bases between. This CDR3 is built from 13 residues. Per the study methods: By means of reference gene primer amplification, nucleated cell counts were estimated. Sequencing used immunoSEQ multiplex PCR; TCRdb keeps in-frame clones, though not all of them. V, J and clone size are taken as reported in that table, and D and trimming were inferred from the DNA itself. The sample consists of about 82,000 clones, around 81% of them appearing once. The sample was peripheral blood. This receptor was obtained from a man aged 80 or over with acute or convalescent COVID-19. The chain links TRBV6-2 or TRBV6-3 to TRBJ2-1; D is possibly TRBD2 (5 bases). The CDR3: CASSRTSYNEQFF. The CDR3 nucleotides read TGTGCCAGCAGTAGAACTAGCTACAATGAGCAGTTCTTC.